This passage covers 8 T cell receptor beta chains from one sample sequenced in a study of cytomegalovirus exposure and HLA in healthy donors. TCRdb keeps only in-frame clones here, not all; method: immunoSEQ multiplex PCR. This sample has under 75,000 clones, with 85% to 95% found just once. Sequenced material: PBMCs. The origin of the receptors is a woman younger than 30 in good health and CMV-seropositive.

The genes are TRBV25-1 and TRBJ2-2; TRBD2 might be the D (5 bases). The germline V and J ends were trimmed by 4 bases and 1 base, with 13 bases remaining between them. CDR1 and CDR2 (germline): MGHDK, SYGVNS. The CDR3 is 16 amino acids. The CDR3 coding sequence is TGTGCCAGCAGTGGAGGAGGCTCCCTGAACACCGGGGAGCTGTTTTTT. Its protein product is CASSGGGSLNTGELFF.

The chain recombines TRBV6-5 with TRBJ1-2; D may be TRBD1 (6 bases). This CDR3 contains 14 residues. V was cut by 0 bases and J by 8 bases, with 13 bases left in between. Per germline, CDR1 MNHEY and CDR2 SVGAGI. CDR3 sequence: CASSYSLQGKGYTF. The CDR3 nucleotides are TGTGCCAGCAGTTACTCCTTACAGGGAAAAGGCTACACCTTC.

This chain uses TRBV11-2 with TRBJ2-1; the D gene is possibly TRBD2 (6 bases). The V gene's germline CDR1 is SGHAT and CDR2 FQNNGV. The CDR3 is 15 amino acids. V was trimmed by 5 bases and J by 4 bases, leaving 15 bases between them. This chain's CDR3 is CASSEEGHPYNEQFF. The CDR3 DNA sequence: TGTGCCAGCAGCGAGGAGGGCCATCCATACAATGAGCAGTTCTTC.

V gene TRBV9 combines with J gene TRBJ1-2; D perhaps matches TRBD1 (6 bases). The CDR3 covers 12 residues. Germline V gene data show CDR1 as SGDLS and CDR2 as YYNGEE. The V end was cut by 3 bases, the J end by 6 bases, with 9 bases between. The CDR3 nucleotides are TGTGCCAGCAGCGACAGGGTGGATGGCTACACCTTC. Protein: CASSDRVDGYTF. The variable domain in full, with the rest retrieved from reference TRBV9 and TRBJ1-2, is DSGVTQTPKHLITATGQRVTLRCSPRSGDLSVYWYQQSLDQGLQFLIQYYNGEERAKGNILERFSAQQFPDLHSELNLSSLELGDSALYFCASSDRVDGYTFGSGTRLTVV.

The chain employs TRBV28 and TRBJ2-2; 11 bases match TRBD2. The CDR3 length is 18 residues. The germline V gene encodes CDR1 MDHEN and CDR2 SYDVKM. V lost 5 bases to trimming and J lost 4 bases; unmatched junction nucleotides: 12. The CDR3 here is CASSHLTSGKLVTGELFF. The CDR3 nucleotides read TGTGCCAGCAGTCACTTGACTAGCGGGAAATTAGTCACCGGGGAGCTGTTTTTT.

The chain employs TRBV28 and TRBJ1-1, with TRBD1 identical over 8 bases. The CDR3 loop spans 14 amino acids. CDR1 is MDHEN, CDR2 SYDVKM, per germline. V lost 5 bases, J lost 11 bases, and 13 bases stayed unmatched. CDR3 loop: CASSEAGGVRVAFF. The DNA of the CDR3 is TGTGCCAGCAGTGAGGCAGGGGGCGTCCGGGTGGCTTTCTTT.

The chain carries TRBV21-1 and TRBJ1-2; the table's D call TRBD1 went unverified against the DNA. TRBV21-1 is recorded as a pseudogene. There are 16 residues in the CDR3. CDR3 nucleotide sequence: TGTGCCAGCAGCGCGCCGCGGGACAGGAACCCCTATGGCTACACCTTC. Translating it yields CASSAPRDRNPYGYTF.

The chain has TRBV7-9 and TRBJ1-2, with TRBD1 as a possible D gene (6 bases). The CDR3 covers 14 residues. Looked up from germline, CDR1 is SEHNR and CDR2 is FQNEAQ (reference sequence). V was shortened by 5 bases and J by 4 bases, with 14 bases between the two germline ends. This CDR3 is CASSPRTEVYGYTF. The CDR3 bases are TGTGCCAGCAGCCCCCGGACAGAAGTCTATGGCTACACCTTC.